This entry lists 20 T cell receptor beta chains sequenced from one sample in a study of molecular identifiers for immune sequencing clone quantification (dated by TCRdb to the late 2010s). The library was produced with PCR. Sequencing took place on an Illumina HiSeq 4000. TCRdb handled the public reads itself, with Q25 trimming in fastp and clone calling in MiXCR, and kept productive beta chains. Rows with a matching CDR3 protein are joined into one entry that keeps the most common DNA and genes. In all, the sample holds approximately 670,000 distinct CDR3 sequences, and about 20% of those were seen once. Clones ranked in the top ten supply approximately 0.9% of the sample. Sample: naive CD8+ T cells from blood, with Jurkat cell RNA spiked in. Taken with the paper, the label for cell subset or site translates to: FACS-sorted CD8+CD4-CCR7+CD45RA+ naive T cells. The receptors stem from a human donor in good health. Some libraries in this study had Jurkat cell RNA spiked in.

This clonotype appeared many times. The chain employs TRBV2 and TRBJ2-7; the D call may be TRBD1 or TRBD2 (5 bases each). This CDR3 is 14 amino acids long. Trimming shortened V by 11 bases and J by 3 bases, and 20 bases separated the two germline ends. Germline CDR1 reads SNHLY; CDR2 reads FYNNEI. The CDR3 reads CAVFRGRSIYEQYF. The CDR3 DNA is TGTGCCGTCTTTCGGGGACGCTCCATCTACGAGCAGTACTTC.

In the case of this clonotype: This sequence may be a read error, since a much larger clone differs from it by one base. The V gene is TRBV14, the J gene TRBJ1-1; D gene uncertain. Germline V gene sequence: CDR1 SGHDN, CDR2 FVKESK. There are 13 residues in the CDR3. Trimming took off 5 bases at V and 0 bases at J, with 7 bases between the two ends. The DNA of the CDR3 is TGTGCCAGCAGCGACCAAGTGAACACTGAAGCTTTCTTT. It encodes CASSDQVNTEAFF.

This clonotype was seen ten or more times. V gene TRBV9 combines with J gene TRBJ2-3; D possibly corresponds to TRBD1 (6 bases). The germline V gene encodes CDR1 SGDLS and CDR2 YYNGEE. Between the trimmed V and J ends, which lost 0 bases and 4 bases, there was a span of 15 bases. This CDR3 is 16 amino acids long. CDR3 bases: TGTGCCAGCAGCGTAGAGGGCAGGGGTTATGCAGATACGCAGTATTTT. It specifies CASSVEGRGYADTQYF.

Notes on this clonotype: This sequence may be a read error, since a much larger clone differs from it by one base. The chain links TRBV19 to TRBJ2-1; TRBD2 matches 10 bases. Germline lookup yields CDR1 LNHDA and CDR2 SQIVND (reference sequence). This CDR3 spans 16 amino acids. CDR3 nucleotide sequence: TGTGCCGGTAGTATATCTAGCGGGGGCTCCTACAATGAGCAGTTCTTC. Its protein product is CAGSISSGGSYNEQFF.

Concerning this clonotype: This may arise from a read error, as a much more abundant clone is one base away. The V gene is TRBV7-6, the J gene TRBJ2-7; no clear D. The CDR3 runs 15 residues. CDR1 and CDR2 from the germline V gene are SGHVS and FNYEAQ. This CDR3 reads CASSSEPHSSCEQYF. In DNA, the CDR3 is TGTGCCAGCAGCTCGGAACCCCATAGTTCCTGCGAGCAGTACTTC.

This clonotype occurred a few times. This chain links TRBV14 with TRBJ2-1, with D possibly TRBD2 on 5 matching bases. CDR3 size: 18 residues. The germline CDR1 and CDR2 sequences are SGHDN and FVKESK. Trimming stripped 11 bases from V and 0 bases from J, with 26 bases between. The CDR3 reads CASGERVWGESSYNEQFF. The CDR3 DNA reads TGTGCCTCAGGAGAACGGGTCTGGGGAGAAAGCTCCTACAATGAGCAGTTCTTC.

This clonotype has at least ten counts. The CDR3 region has the DNA TGTGCCAGGAGAAAAGGGCAGGCGAACACCGGGGAGCTGTTTTTT. Amino acids: CARRKGQANTGELFF. The rearrangement uses TRBV19 and TRBJ2-2; D is unresolved. The germline gives CDR1 LNHDA, CDR2 SQIVND (reference sequence). The CDR3 covers 15 residues. V lost 9 bases to trimming and J lost 0 bases, with 14 bases between them. The full variable domain, with the rest looked up from reference TRBV19 and TRBJ2-2, is DGGITQSPKYLFRKEGQNVTLSCEQNLNHDAMYWYRQDPGQGLRLIYYSQIVNDFQKGDIAEGYSVSREKKESFPLTVTSAQKNPTAFYLCARRKGQANTGELFFGEGSRLTVL.

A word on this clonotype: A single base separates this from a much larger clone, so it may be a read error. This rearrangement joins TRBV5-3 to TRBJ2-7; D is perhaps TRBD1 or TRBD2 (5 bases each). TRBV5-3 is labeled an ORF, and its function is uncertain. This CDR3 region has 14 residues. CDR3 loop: CASSLGTGAGEQYF. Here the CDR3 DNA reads TGTGCCAGCAGCTTAGGGACCGGGGCTGGAGAGCAGTACTTC.

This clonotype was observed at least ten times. CDR3 DNA: TGCGCCAGCAGCCCCTCATCAGGGTATACTGAAGCTTTCTTT. This encodes CASSPSSGYTEAFF. The genes are TRBV4-3 and TRBJ1-1, with D possibly matching TRBD1 (5 bases). Germline CDR1 LGHNA, CDR2 YSLEER. The V end was cut by 4 bases, the J end by 5 bases, with 14 bases between. There are 14 residues in the CDR3.

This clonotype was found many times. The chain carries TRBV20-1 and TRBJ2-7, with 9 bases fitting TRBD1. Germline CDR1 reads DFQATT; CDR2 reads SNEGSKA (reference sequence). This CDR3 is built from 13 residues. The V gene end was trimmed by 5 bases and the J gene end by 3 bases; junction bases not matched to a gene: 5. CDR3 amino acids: CSAEPGQGYEQYF. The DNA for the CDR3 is TGCAGTGCTGAACCGGGACAGGGCTACGAGCAGTACTTC.

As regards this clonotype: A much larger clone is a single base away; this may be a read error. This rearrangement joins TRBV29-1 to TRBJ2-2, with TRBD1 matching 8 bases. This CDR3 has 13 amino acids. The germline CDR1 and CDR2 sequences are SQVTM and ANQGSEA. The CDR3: CSVRPTGAGEPFF. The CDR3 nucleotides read TGCAGCGTTAGACCGACAGGGGCCGGGGAGCCGTTTTTT.

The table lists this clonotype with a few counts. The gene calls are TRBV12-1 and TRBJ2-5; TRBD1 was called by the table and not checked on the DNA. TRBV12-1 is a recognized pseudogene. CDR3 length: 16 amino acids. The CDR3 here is CASSSYRDRGQETQYF. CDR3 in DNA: TGTGCCAGCAGCTCTTACCGGGACAGGGGCCAAGAGACCCAGTACTTC.

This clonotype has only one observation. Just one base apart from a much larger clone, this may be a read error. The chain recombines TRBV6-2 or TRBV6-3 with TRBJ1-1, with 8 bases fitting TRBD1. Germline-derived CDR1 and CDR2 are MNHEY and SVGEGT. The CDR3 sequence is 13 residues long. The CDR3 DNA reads TGTGCCAGCAGAAGACAGGGGAACACTGAAGCTTCCTTT. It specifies CASRRQGNTEASF.

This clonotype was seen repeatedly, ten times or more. CDR3: CASSFSSSGANVLTF. Here the CDR3 DNA reads TGTGCCAGTAGTTTTTCTAGCTCTGGGGCCAACGTCCTGACTTTC. The chain joins TRBV19 to TRBJ2-6; no clear D gene. Germline V gene lookup returns CDR1 LNHDA and CDR2 SQIVND (reference sequence). V lost 5 bases and J lost 0, with 8 bases in between. CDR3 length: 15 residues.

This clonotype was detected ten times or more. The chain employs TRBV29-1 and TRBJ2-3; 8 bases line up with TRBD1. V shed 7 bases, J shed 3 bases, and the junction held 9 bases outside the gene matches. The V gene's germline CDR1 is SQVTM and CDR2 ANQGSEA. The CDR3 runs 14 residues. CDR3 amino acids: CSGVGQGWTDTQYF. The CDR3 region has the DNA TGCAGCGGAGTAGGACAGGGTTGGACAGATACGCAGTATTTT.

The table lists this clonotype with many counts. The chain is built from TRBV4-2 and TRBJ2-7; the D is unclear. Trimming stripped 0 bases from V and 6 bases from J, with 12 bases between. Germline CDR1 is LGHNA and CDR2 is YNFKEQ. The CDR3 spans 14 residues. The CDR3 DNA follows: TGTGCCAGCAGCCAAGAGGGCCTAGTAGGCGAGCAGTACTTC. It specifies CASSQEGLVGEQYF.

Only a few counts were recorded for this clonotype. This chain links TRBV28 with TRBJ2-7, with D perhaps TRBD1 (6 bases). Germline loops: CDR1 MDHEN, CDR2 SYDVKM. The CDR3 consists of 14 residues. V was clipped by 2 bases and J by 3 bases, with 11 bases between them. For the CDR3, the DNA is TGTGCCAGCAGTTTAACAGGGAATATCTACGAGCAGTACTTC. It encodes CASSLTGNIYEQYF.

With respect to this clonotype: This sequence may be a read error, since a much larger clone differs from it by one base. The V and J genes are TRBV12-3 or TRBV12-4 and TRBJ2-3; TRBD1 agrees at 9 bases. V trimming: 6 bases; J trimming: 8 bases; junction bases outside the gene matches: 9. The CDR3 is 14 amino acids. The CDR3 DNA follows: TGTGCCAGCAGCTTACAGGGGGCTGGAGGTACGCAGTATTTT. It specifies CASSLQGAGGTQYF.

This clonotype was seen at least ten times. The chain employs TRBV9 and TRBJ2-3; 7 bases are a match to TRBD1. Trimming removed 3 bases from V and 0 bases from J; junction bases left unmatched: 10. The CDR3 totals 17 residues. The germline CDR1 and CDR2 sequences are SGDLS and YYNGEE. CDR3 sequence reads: CASSARQGRSSTDTQYF. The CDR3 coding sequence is TGTGCCAGCAGCGCCAGACAGGGAAGATCTAGCACAGATACGCAGTATTTT.

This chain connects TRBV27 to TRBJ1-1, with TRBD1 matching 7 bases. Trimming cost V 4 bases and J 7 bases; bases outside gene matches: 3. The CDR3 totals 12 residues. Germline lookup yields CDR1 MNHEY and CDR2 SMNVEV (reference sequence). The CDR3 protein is CASSYQGVEAFF. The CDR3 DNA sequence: TGTGCCAGCAGTTACCAGGGGGTTGAAGCTTTCTTT.